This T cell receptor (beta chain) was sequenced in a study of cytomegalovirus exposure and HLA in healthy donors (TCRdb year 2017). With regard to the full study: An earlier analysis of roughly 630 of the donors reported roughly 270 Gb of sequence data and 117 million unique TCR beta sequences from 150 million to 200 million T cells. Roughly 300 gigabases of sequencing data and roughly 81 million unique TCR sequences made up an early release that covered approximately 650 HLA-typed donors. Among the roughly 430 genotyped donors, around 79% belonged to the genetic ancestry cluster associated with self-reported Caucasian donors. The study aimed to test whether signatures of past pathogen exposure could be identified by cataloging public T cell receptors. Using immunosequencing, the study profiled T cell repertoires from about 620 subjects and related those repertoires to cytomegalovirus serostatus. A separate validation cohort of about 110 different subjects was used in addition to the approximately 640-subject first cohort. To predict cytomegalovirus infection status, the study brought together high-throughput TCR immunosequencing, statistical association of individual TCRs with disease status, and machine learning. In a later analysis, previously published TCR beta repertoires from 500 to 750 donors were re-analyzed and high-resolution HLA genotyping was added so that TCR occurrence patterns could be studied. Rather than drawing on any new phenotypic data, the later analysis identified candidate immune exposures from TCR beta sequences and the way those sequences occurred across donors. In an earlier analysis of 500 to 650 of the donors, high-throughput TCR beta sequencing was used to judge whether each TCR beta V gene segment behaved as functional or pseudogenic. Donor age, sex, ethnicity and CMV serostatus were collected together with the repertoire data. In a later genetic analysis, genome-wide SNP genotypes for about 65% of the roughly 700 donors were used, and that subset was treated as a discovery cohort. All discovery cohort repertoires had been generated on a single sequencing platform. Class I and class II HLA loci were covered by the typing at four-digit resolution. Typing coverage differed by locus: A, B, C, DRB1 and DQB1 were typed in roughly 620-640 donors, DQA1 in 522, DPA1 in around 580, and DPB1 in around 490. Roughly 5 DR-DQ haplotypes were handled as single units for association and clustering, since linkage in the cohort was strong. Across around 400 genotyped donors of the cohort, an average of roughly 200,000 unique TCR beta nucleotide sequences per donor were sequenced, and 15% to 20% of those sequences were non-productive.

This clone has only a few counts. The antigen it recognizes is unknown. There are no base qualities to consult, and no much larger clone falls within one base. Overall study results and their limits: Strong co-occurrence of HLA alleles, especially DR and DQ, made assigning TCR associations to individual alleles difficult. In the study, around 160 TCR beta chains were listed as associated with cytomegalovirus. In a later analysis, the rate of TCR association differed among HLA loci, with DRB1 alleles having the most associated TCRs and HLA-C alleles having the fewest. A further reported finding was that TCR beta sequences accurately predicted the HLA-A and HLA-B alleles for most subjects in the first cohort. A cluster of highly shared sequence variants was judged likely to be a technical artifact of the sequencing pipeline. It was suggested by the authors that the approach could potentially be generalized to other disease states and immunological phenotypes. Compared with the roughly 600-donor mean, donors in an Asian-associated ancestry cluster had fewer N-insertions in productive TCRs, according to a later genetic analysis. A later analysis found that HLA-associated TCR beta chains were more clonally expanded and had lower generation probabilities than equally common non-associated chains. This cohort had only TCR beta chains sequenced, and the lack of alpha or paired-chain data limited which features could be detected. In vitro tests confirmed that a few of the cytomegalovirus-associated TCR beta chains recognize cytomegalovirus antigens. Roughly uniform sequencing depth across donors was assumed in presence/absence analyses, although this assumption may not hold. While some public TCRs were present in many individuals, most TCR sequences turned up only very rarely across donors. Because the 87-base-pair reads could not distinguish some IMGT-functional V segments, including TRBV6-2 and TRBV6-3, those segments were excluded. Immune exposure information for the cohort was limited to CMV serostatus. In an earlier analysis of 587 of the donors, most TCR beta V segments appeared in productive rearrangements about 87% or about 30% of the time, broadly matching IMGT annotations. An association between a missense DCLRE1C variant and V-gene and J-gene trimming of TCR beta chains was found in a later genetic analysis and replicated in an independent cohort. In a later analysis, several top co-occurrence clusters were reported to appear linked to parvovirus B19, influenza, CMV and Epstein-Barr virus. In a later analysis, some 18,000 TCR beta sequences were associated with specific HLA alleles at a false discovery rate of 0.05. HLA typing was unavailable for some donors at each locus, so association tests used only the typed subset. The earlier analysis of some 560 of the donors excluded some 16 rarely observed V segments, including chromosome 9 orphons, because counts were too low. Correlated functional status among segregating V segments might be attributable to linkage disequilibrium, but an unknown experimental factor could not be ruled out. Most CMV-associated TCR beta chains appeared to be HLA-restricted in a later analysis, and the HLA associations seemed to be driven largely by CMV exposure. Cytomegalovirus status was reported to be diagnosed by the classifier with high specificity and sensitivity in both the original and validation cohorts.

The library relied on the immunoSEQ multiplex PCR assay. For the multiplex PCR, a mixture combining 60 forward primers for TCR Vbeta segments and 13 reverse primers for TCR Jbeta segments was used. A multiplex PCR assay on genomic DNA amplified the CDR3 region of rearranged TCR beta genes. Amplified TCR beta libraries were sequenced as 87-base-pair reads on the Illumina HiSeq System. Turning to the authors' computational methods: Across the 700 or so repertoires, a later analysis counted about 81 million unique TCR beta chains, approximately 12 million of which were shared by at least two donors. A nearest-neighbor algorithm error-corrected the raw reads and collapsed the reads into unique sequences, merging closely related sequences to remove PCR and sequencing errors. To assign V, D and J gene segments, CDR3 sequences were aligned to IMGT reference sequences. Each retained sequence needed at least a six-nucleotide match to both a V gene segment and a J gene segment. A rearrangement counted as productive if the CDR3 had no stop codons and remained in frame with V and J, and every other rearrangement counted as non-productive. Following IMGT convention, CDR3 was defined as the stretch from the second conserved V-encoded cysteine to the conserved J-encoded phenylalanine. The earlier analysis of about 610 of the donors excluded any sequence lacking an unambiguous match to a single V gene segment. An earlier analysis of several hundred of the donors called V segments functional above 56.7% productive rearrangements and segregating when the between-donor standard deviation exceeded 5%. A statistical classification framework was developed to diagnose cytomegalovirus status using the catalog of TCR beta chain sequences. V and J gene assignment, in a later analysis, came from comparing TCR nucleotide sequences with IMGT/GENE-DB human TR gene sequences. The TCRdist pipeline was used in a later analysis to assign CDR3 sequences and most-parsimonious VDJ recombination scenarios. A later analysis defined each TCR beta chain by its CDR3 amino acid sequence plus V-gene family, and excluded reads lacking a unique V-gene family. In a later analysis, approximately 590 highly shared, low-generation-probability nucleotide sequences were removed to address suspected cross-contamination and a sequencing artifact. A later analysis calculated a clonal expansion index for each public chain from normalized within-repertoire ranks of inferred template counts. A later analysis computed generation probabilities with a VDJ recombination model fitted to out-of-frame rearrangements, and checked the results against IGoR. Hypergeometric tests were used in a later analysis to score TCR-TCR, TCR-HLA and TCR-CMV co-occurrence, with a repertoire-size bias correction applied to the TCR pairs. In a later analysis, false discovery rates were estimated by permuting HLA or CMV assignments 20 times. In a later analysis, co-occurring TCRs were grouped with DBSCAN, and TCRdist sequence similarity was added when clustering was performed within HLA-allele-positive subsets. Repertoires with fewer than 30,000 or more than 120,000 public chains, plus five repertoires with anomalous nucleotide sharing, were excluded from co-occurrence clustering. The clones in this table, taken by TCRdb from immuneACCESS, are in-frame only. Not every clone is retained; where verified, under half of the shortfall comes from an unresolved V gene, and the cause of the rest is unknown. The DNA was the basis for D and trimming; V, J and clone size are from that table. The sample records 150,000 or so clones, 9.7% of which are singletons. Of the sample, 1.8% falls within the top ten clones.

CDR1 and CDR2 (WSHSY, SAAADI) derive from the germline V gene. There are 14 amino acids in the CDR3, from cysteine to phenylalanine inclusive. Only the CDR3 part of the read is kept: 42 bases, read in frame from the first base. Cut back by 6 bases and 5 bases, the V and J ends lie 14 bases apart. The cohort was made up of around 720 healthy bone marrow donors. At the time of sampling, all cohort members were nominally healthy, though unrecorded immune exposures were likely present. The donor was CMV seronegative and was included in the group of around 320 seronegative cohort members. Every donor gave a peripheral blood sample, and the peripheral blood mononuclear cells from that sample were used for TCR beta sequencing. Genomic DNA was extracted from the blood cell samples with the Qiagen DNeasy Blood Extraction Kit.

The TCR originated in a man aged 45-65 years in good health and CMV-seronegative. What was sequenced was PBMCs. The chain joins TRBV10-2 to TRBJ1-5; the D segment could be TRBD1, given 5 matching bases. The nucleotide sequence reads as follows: TGCGCCAGCAGCCCGGGACGGGGGTATCAGCCCCAGCATTTT. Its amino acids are CASSPGRGYQPQHF.